The next 25 T cell receptor beta chains were all read from a single sample in a study of shared clonotypes between healthy human individuals. Clones were read by immunoSEQ multiplex PCR, and TCRdb kept only the in-frame ones, dropping some. The data show 1.4 million or so clones, with 98% to 99% seen just once and approximately 0.4% held by the top ten. Sequenced sample: naive CD4+ T cells sorted from blood. Indicated subset: CD45RA+ positively selected. Every receptor here comes from a man under 40 in good health.

The chain couples TRBV7-2 to TRBJ1-5; TRBD1 aligns across 7 bases. With V trimmed by 5 bases and J by 2 bases, 0 bases remained unmatched. CDR1 and CDR2 (germline): SGHTA, FQGNSA. This CDR3 has 13 residues. CDR3 amino acids: CASSGTGNQPQHF. CDR3 DNA sequence: TGTGCCAGCAGCGGGACAGGCAATCAGCCCCAGCATTTT.

As to this clone: Other DNA sequences in this specimen translate into the identical CDR3. This chain joins TRBV11-2 and TRBJ2-1; D remains ambiguous. The germline gives CDR1 SGHAT, CDR2 FQNNGV. The CDR3 totals 16 residues. With 5 bases removed from V and 0 bases from J, the gap between germline ends came to 14 bases. As DNA, the CDR3 is TGTGCCAGCAGCCTACTGGGGTCAAGCTCCTACAATGAGCAGTTCTTC. Its protein is CASSLLGSSSYNEQFF. Full variable domain (remainder filled in from reference TRBV11-2 and TRBJ2-1): EAGVAQSPRYKIIEKRQSVAFWCNPISGHATLYWYQQILGQGPKLLIQFQNNGVVDDSQLPKDRFSAERLKGVDSTLKIQPAKLEDSAVYLCASSLLGSSSYNEQFFGPGTRLTVL.

The CDR3 loop is CASSLAYSGKGYNEQFF. The CDR3 nucleotides are TGCGCCAGCAGCTTGGCCTACTCAGGGAAAGGGTACAATGAGCAGTTCTTC. This chain joins TRBV5-1 and TRBJ2-1; the D gene is possibly TRBD1 (5 bases). The CDR3 sequence is 17 residues long. Germline V gene sequence: CDR1 SGHRS, CDR2 YFSETQ. The V and J ends lost 0 bases and 4 bases respectively, with 17 bases between them.

The chain links TRBV7-8 to TRBJ2-7; 7 bases map to TRBD1. The junction had 11 bases not matched to a gene; V was cut back by 3 bases and J by 12 bases. From germline, CDR1 is SGHVS and CDR2 FQNEAQ. The CDR3 spans 13 residues. The CDR3 coding sequence is TGTGCCAGCAGCTTTTCCTCGACAGGGTTTTTGTACTTC. Translation: CASSFSSTGFLYF.

V usage is TRBV6-5 and J usage is TRBJ2-7; D not certain. The germline V gene has CDR1 MNHEY and CDR2 SVGAGI. V was shortened by 7 bases and J by 0 bases, with 13 bases between the two germline ends. There are 14 residues in the CDR3. CDR3 residues: CASIPGPSSYEQYF. The CDR3 DNA reads TGTGCCAGCATCCCAGGTCCCAGCTCCTACGAGCAGTACTTC.

The chain combines TRBV20-1 with TRBJ1-1, with D possibly TRBD1 on 5 matching bases. The germline V and J ends were trimmed by 7 bases and 10 bases, with 13 bases remaining between them. The CDR3 contains 10 residues. Per germline, CDR1 DFQATT and CDR2 SNEGSKA (reference sequence). CDR3 nucleotide sequence: TGCAGTGGTGAGACAGAAGTAGCTTTCTTT. It translates to CSGETEVAFF.

The rearrangement links TRBV6-1 to TRBJ2-2; D uncertain. The CDR3 is 16 amino acids. Germline V gene sequence: CDR1 MNHNS, CDR2 SASEGT. Trimming pared 1 base from V and 2 bases from J, leaving 11 bases between. CDR3 in DNA: TGTGCCAGCAGTGAAGACGGTTTTTTTAACACCGGGGAGCTGTTTTTT. It encodes CASSEDGFFNTGELFF.

The chain couples TRBV6-1 to TRBJ1-1; D call uncertain. The CDR3 sequence is 15 residues long. The V gene lost 0 bases and the J gene lost 4 bases, with 12 bases spanning the gap. Germline assignment: CDR1 MNHNS and CDR2 SASEGT. The CDR3: CASSEAVALGTEAFF. Here the CDR3 DNA reads TGTGCCAGCAGTGAAGCTGTGGCGTTGGGCACTGAAGCTTTCTTT.

V and J are TRBV10-3 and TRBJ2-7, with 8 bases matching TRBD2. With V trimmed by 10 bases and J by 6 bases, 17 bases remained unmatched. Germline lookup yields CDR1 ENHRY and CDR2 SYGVKD. This CDR3 region has 15 residues. This chain's CDR3 is CATLPSGRVRSEQYF. The DNA for the CDR3 is TGTGCCACACTCCCCAGCGGGAGAGTACGCAGCGAGCAGTACTTC.

This chain uses TRBV27 with TRBJ2-1, with TRBD2 matching over 12 bases. Germline lookup yields CDR1 MNHEY and CDR2 SMNVEV (reference sequence). The CDR3 extends over 17 amino acids. V shed 5 bases, J shed 9 bases, and the junction held 14 bases outside the gene matches. In DNA form, the CDR3 reads TGTGCCAGCAGTCCCAACCGACTAGCGGGAGTAAATGGTGAGCAGTTCTTC. Translation: CASSPNRLAGVNGEQFF.

In this sample, this clone turned up once. The rearrangement links TRBV7-9 to TRBJ2-1; 12 bases agree with TRBD2. The V segment lost 2 bases and the J segment 1 base; nucleotides outside the gene matches: 6. Germline V gene sequence: CDR1 SEHNR, CDR2 FQNEAQ (reference sequence). The CDR3 spans 18 residues. In nucleotides, the CDR3 is TGTGCCAGCAGCTTACTAGCGGGAGGGCCGTCATCCTACAATGAGCAGTTCTTC. Translation: CASSLLAGGPSSYNEQFF.

V and J are TRBV19 and TRBJ2-1; TRBD2 aligns across 9 bases. CDR1 is LNHDA and CDR2 is SQIVND in the germline V gene (reference sequence). The length of the CDR3 is 17 residues. V trimming: 2 bases; J trimming: 3 bases; junction bases outside the gene matches: 8. CDR3: CASSIIAGGEIYNEQFF. CDR3 nucleotide sequence: TGTGCCAGTAGTATAATCGCGGGAGGGGAAATCTACAATGAGCAGTTCTTC.

The CDR3 spells CASGGASNQPQHF. The CDR3 nucleotides are TGTGCCAGCGGCGGGGCCAGCAATCAGCCCCAGCATTTT. V gene TRBV7-8 combines with J gene TRBJ1-5, with D perhaps TRBD1 (5 bases). CDR1 is SGHVS and CDR2 is FQNEAQ in the germline V gene. Trimming pared 8 bases from V and 1 base from J, leaving 9 bases between. The CDR3 covers 13 residues.

This clone appeared a single time. The V call is TRBV5-1, the J call TRBJ2-5; tentative D call: TRBD2 (5 bases). V was pared by 0 bases and J by 5 bases, with 11 bases between. The CDR3 extends over 14 amino acids. Germline lookup yields CDR1 SGHRS and CDR2 YFSETQ. CDR3 nucleotides: TGCGCCAGCAGCTTGGTGTGGGGAGAGGAGACCCAGTACTTC. Its protein product is CASSLVWGEETQYF.

The rearrangement joins TRBV11-2 to TRBJ2-7; 8 bases are a match to TRBD2. The germline gives CDR1 SGHAT, CDR2 FQNNGV. With V trimmed by 4 bases and J by 3 bases, 14 bases remained unmatched. The CDR3 is made up of 17 amino acids. As DNA, the CDR3 is TGTGCCAGCAGCTACAGGGCCCGCGCGGGAGGAGGCTACGAGCAGTACTTC. This gives the protein CASSYRARAGGGYEQYF.

This chain joins TRBV10-3 and TRBJ2-7; D gene ambiguous. Trimming removed 3 bases at V and 3 bases at J, with 6 bases between. There are 12 residues in the CDR3. Germline assignment: CDR1 ENHRY and CDR2 SYGVKD. The chain's CDR3 is CAISDTNYEQYF. The CDR3, as DNA: TGTGCCATCAGTGACACCAACTACGAGCAGTACTTC.

The chain couples TRBV5-4 to TRBJ2-5; 8 bases are a match to TRBD2. The CDR3 loop spans 14 amino acids. J was trimmed by 2 bases and V by 4 bases; bases with no gene match: 4. CDR1 and CDR2 from the germline V gene are SGHNT and YYREEE (reference sequence). For the CDR3, the DNA is TGTGCCAGCAGCCAGGAGCGGGGGCAAGAGACCCAGTACTTC. It is translated as CASSQERGQETQYF.

This clone appeared a single time. This chain connects TRBV6-6 to TRBJ1-5; D perhaps matches TRBD1 (6 bases). Germline V gene lookup returns CDR1 MNHNY and CDR2 SVGAGI (reference sequence). V was cut by 6 bases and J by 0 bases, with 12 bases left in between. The CDR3 loop spans 15 amino acids. CDR3: CASRKGQYSNQPQHF. CDR3 nucleotide sequence: TGTGCCAGCAGAAAAGGACAGTATAGCAATCAGCCCCAGCATTTT.

This clone showed up just once. The CDR3 loop reads CASSVFGQKNTGELFF. In DNA, the CDR3 is TGTGCCAGCAGCGTGTTCGGGCAGAAAAACACCGGGGAGCTGTTTTTT. The chain joins TRBV9 to TRBJ2-2; D not resolved. Germline CDR1 and CDR2: SGDLS and YYNGEE. This CDR3 has 16 residues. The V end lost 2 bases, the J end lost 2 bases, and 13 bases lay between the germline ends.

The genes are TRBV7-9 and TRBJ1-1; D is unresolved. The CDR3 contains 14 residues. The germline CDR1 and CDR2 sequences are SEHNR and FQNEAQ (reference sequence). V was trimmed by 1 base and J by 2 bases, leaving 8 bases between them. CDR3 sequence (DNA): TGTGCCAGCAGCTTAGGTTCCCTTAACACTGAAGCTTTCTTT. Its translation is CASSLGSLNTEAFF.

This sequence joins TRBV28 and TRBJ2-5; the match to TRBD2 covers 13 bases. V trimming: 5 bases; J trimming: 8 bases; junction bases outside the gene matches: 11. Germline V gives CDR1 MDHEN, CDR2 SYDVKM. There are 16 residues in the CDR3. This CDR3 is CASSLRLAGGQGTQYF. The CDR3 region has the DNA TGTGCCAGCAGTCTGAGACTAGCGGGAGGCCAAGGAACCCAGTACTTC.

This chain joins TRBV27 and TRBJ1-5; D gene unclear. Germline V gives CDR1 MNHEY, CDR2 SMNVEV (reference sequence). This CDR3 spans 15 amino acids. Trimming cost V 3 bases and J 4 bases, with 13 bases left between them. Written as DNA, the CDR3 is TGTGCCAGCAGTTTTTCAGGCGCCAGGAATCAGCCCCAGCATTTT. Translated: CASSFSGARNQPQHF.

As concerns this clone: At the DNA level, this CDR3 is encoded by other sequences in the same sample as well. The rearrangement links TRBV28 to TRBJ2-5, with D perhaps given as TRBD1 or TRBD2 (5 bases each). The V end was cut by 3 bases, the J end by 3 bases, with 8 bases between. The CDR3 extends over 13 amino acids. Germline values: CDR1 MDHEN, CDR2 SYDVKM. CDR3 DNA: TGTGCCAGCAGTTTGGGGCGGGAAGAGACCCAGTACTTC. It specifies CASSLGREETQYF.

A note on this clone: Other DNA sequences in the sample encode the same CDR3. J is TRBJ2-7 and V is TRBV5-1, with 12 bases that match TRBD1. Losses at the gene ends were 4 bases for V and 6 bases for J; bases not matched to a gene: 5. Germline loops: CDR1 SGHRS, CDR2 YFSETQ. This CDR3 comprises 14 residues. The CDR3 bases are TGCGCCAGCAGCGGAGGGACAGGGGGCTCCGAGCAGTACTTC. Amino acid sequence: CASSGGTGGSEQYF.

The J gene is TRBJ1-2, the V gene TRBV29-1; no definite D call. CDR1 is SQVTM, CDR2 ANQGSEA, per germline. The CDR3 consists of 11 residues. With 6 bases removed from V and 7 bases from J, the gap between germline ends came to 12 bases. CDR3 DNA sequence: TGCAGCGTCCGACGTTCGTCTGGCTACACCTTC. Its translation is CSVRRSSGYTF. The complete variable domain, with remaining parts taken from reference TRBV29-1 and TRBJ1-2, reads SAVISQKPSRDICQRGTSLTIQCQVDSQVTMMFWYRQQPGQSLTLIATANQGSEATYESGFVIDKFPISRPNLTFSTLTVSNMSPEDSSIYLCSVRRSSGYTFGSGTRLTVV.